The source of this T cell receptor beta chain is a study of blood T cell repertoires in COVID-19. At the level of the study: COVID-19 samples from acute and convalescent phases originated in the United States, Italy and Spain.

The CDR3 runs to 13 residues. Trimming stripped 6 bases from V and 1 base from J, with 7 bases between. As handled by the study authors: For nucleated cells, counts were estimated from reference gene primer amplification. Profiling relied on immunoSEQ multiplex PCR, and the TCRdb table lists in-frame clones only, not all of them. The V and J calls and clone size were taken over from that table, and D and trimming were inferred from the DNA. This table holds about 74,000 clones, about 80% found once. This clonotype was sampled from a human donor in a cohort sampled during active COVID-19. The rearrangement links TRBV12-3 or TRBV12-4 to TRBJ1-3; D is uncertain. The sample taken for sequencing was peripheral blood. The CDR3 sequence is CASRVESGNTIYF. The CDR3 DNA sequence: TGTGCCAGCAGGGTGGAGTCTGGAAACACCATATATTTT.